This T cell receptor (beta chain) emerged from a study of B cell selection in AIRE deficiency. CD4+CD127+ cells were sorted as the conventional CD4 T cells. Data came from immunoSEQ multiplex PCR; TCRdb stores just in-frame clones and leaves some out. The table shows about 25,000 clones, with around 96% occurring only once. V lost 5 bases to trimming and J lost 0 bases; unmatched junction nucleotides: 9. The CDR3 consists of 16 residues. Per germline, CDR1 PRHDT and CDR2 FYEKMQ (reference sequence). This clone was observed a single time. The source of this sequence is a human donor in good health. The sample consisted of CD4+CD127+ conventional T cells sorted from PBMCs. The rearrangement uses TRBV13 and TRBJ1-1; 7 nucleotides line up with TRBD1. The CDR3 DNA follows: TGTGCCAGCAGCAACCAACAGGGGTCCATGAACACTGAAGCTTTCTTT. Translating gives CASSNQQGSMNTEAFF.